Listed below are T cell receptor beta chains from one sample, sequenced in a study of OX40 agonist ivuxolimab in advanced cancers. Clones were sequenced by immunoSEQ multiplex PCR, and TCRdb holds only the in-frame ones, with some missing. The table records about 62,000 clones, 79% of them present only once. Specimen: CD4+ or CD8+ T cells sorted from blood, collected in a trial of the OX40 agonist ivuxolimab. Receptor source: an adult with an advanced solid tumor such as melanoma, head and neck, liver or kidney cancer. The CDR3 runs from the conserved cysteine through the conserved F or W.

v_call	j_call	cdr3_aa
TRBV4-2	TRBJ2-1	CASSQGQGRYNEQFF
TRBV7-9	.	CASRSDRALIYEQYF
TRBV30	TRBJ1-1	CAWSRQGALGTEAFF
TRBV7-3	TRBJ2-2	CASSLRATGGRAGELFF
TRBV20-1	TRBJ2-3	CSASLEDTQYF
TRBV7-2	TRBJ1-5	CASSLQGTGGNQPQHF
TRBV9	TRBJ1-1	CASSVGPAPQYTEAFF
TRBV30	TRBJ1-4	CAWSSQYRTNEKLFF
TRBV7-9	TRBJ2-1	CASSFGDSLGGNEQFF
TRBV6-5	TRBJ2-7	CASRLHEQYF
TRBV5-4	TRBJ2-1	CASSLWSSGGPHNEQFF
TRBV18	TRBJ1-5	CASSPSLNRAINQPQHF
TRBV25-1	TRBJ2-3	CASSLAGGLDTQYF
TRBV7-2	TRBJ2-4	CASSLDFKNIQYF
TRBV4-3	TRBJ2-1	CASSQHGDNEQFF
TRBV5-5	TRBJ2-5	CASSLRGEEQDGETQYF
TRBV4-1	TRBJ2-1	CASSQERTLSSYNEQFF
TRBV18	TRBJ2-2	CASSPPSRERRTGELFF
TRBV7-2	TRBJ2-2	CASSLESRGAQNTGELFF
TRBV7-6	TRBJ2-3	CASSPGGQGGTQYF
TRBV6-1	TRBJ2-5	CASSESRDRSSQYF
TRBV15	TRBJ2-7	CATSLPGLDPKQYF
TRBV10-3	TRBJ1-6	CAISELTGERSPLHF
TRBV5-4	TRBJ2-1	CASSLGTSGDYNEQFF
TRBV6-6	TRBJ2-1	CASSQSLSSYNEQFF
TRBV6-6	TRBJ2-1	CATSPLTGDRNEQFF
TRBV6-6	TRBJ2-7	CASRRTGESYEQYF
TRBV7-9	TRBJ1-2	CASSLGRINYGYTF
TRBV6-6	TRBJ1-2	CASSYGTGGIYGYTF
TRBV5-1	TRBJ1-5	CASSLTTGKSQPQHF
TRBV19	TRBJ1-1	CASTTGSNTEAFF